These T cell receptor beta chains were read from a single sample in a study of blood T cell repertoires in COVID-19. This table comes from immunoSEQ multiplex PCR, and its TCRdb copy is limited to in-frame clones, with some not included. The profile shows approximately 190,000 clones, 79% of them singletons. The sequenced sample consisted of peripheral blood. These TCRs come from a man aged 60 to 75 with active or convalescent COVID-19. The CDR3 runs from the conserved cysteine through the conserved F or W. Each record gives: D gene, V gene, CDR3 length, clone size, J gene, CDR3 DNA, CDR3 protein. The D gene is left open where the match is weak. Not every row has a clone size; where given, it reads once, few, many or a size class.

TRBD1,TRBV7-3,14,NA,TRBJ2-1,TGTGCCAGCAGCCGCACAGGGGGATGGAATGAGCAGTTCTTC,CASSRTGGWNEQFF
TRBD1,TRBV7-2,16,NA,TRBJ2-3,TGTGCCAGCAGCCCAGGGACAGGGTATGGCACAGATACGCAGTATTTT,CASSPGTGYGTDTQYF
TRBD1,TRBV3-1/TRBV3-2,13,NA,TRBJ1-1,TGTGCCAGCAGCCTCATACGGGACAGTGAAGCTTTCTTT,CASSLIRDSEAFF
NA,TRBV19,16,NA,TRBJ2-7,TGTGCCAGTAGTATCCTTGCAGGGGAGGGCTCCTACGAGCAGTACTTC,CASSILAGEGSYEQYF
TRBD2,TRBV6-5,15,NA,TRBJ2-1,TGTGCCAGCAGTCGGACTAGCGGGAGCTTCAATGAGCAGTTCTTC,CASSRTSGSFNEQFF
TRBD1,TRBV7-3,18,few,TRBJ2-6,TGTGCCAGCAGCCCCTTTGGGGGACAGCCCTCTGGGGCCAACGTCCTGACTTTC,CASSPFGGQPSGANVLTF
NA,TRBV7-2,15,few,TRBJ1-2,TGTGCCAGCAGCTTACGCCCGGACAGTTACTATGGCTACACCTTC,CASSLRPDSYYGYTF
TRBD1,TRBV7-8,16,NA,TRBJ1-1,TGTGCCAGCAGCTGGCCTAACAGGGGAGCAAACACTGAAGCTTTCTTT,CASSWPNRGANTEAFF
NA,TRBV25-1,15,NA,TRBJ1-4,TGTGCCAGCTGTTTAAAGGGGTTAGTTTGGGAAAAACTGTTTTTT,CASCLKGLVWEKLFF
TRBD2,TRBV5-4,14,NA,TRBJ2-5,TGTGCCAGCAGCCATAGCGGGACGGGAGAGACCCAGTACTTC,CASSHSGTGETQYF
NA,TRBV3-1/TRBV3-2,13,NA,TRBJ1-5,TGTGCCAGCAGCCAAGACAGGAATCAGCCCCAGCATTTT,CASSQDRNQPQHF
NA,TRBV7-3,15,NA,TRBJ1-1,TGTGCCAGCAGCCTGTTAGGGGGAATGAACACTGAAGCTTTCTTT,CASSLLGGMNTEAFF
TRBD1,TRBV27,13,once,TRBJ2-7,TGTGCCAGCAGAGGAACAGGGGCCCACGAGCAGTACTTC,CASRGTGAHEQYF
NA,TRBV2,13,many,TRBJ1-3,TGTGCCAGCAGCTCATCGAGGGGAAACACCATATATTTT,CASSSSRGNTIYF
NA,TRBV21-1,15,NA,TRBJ1-2,TGTGCCAGCAGCAAAGTGGGGGGAAGAAACTATGGCTACACCTTC,CASSKVGGRNYGYTF
TRBD1,TRBV6-5,12,NA,TRBJ2-5,TGTGCCAGCAGTCCCAGGGGGCAGGCCCAGTACTTC,CASSPRGQAQYF
NA,TRBV7-3,15,NA,TRBJ2-4,TGTGCCAGCAGCCCCGGGGGAGGTCTCAAAAACATTCAGTACTTC,CASSPGGGLKNIQYF
TRBD1,TRBV7-2,14,NA,TRBJ2-5,TGTGCCAGCAGCCTACAGGGGGGTGGGGAGACCCAGTACTTC,CASSLQGGGETQYF
NA,TRBV19,12,NA,TRBJ1-2,TGTGCCAGTAGTCGCGGCGACTATGGCTACACCTTC,CASSRGDYGYTF
TRBD2,TRBV6-5,14,few,TRBJ2-1,TGTGCCAGCAGTTCTAGCGGGGGATACAATGAGCAGTTCTTC,CASSSSGGYNEQFF
TRBD1,TRBV28,16,NA,TRBJ1-4,TGTGCCAGCAGTTCCCTCGGCGGACAGGGTTATGAAAAACTGTTTTTT,CASSSLGGQGYEKLFF
NA,TRBV2,15,NA,TRBJ2-7,TGTGCCAGCTGCCGGGGAAGCGGTCCCCCCTACGAGCAGTACTTC,CASCRGSGPPYEQYF
NA,TRBV24-1,15,NA,TRBJ2-1,TGTGCCACCAGTGACCTAAGCGAAACCTACAATGAGCAGTTCTTC,CATSDLSETYNEQFF
TRBD1,TRBV28,17,NA,TRBJ1-6,TGTGCCAGCAGTTTGGTAGGGGGCGCAAACAATAATTCACCCCTCCACTTT,CASSLVGGANNNSPLHF
NA,TRBV27,17,NA,TRBJ2-7,TGTGCCAGCAGTCCCAGTGCCCGGACAGCCATCTCCTACGAGCAGTACTTC,CASSPSARTAISYEQYF
NA,TRBV29-1,13,NA,TRBJ1-1,TGCAGCGTTGGGGTAGGGGAGAACACTGAAGCTTTCTTT,CSVGVGENTEAFF
NA,TRBV7-9,13,few,TRBJ2-3,TGTGCCAGCAGCCCGGACAACACAGATACGCAGTATTTT,CASSPDNTDTQYF
TRBD1,TRBV28,14,once,TRBJ1-2,TGTGCCAGCAGCCGATCCACAGGGGGCGGCGGCTACACCTTC,CASSRSTGGGGYTF
NA,TRBV20-1,11,once,TRBJ1-2,TGCAGCCCCCGGGTCAGCTATGGCTACACCTTC,CSPRVSYGYTF
TRBD1,TRBV3-1/TRBV3-2,15,NA,TRBJ1-5,TGTGCCAGCAGCCGAACAGGGGCTACTAATCAGCCCCAGCATTTT,CASSRTGATNQPQHF
TRBD1,TRBV11-3,16,few,TRBJ2-1,TGTGCCAGCAGCCGGACGGGACAGGGCCCCTACAATGAGCAGTTCTTC,CASSRTGQGPYNEQFF
NA,TRBV6-5,13,NA,TRBJ1-5,TGTGCCAGCAGTTACCGGAGGGATCAGCCCCAGCATTTT,CASSYRRDQPQHF
TRBD1,TRBV2,17,few,TRBJ1-1,TGTGCCAGCGCGGGGGGACAGGGGCTGCGATTGGGCACTGAAGCTTTCTTT,CASAGGQGLRLGTEAFF
TRBD1,TRBV9,15,NA,TRBJ2-3,TGTGCCAGCACCAGAGGACAGGGGGGTACAGATACGCAGTATTTT,CASTRGQGGTDTQYF
TRBD1,TRBV18,15,NA,TRBJ1-5,TGTGCCAGCTCACCACTCACAGGGGAAAATCAGCCCCAGCATTTT,CASSPLTGENQPQHF
NA,TRBV5-1,14,NA,TRBJ1-4,TGCGCCAGCAGCTTATCAGGACAGAATGAAAAACTGTTTTTT,CASSLSGQNEKLFF
NA,TRBV21-1,14,few,TRBJ2-7,TGTGCCAGCAGCCGATCCGACAGGGGAAGTTATGAATACTTC,CASSRSDRGSYEYF